A selection of T cell receptor beta chains follows, all from one sample in a study of blood T cell repertoires in COVID-19. Only in-frame clones appear in the TCRdb table, and some are missing; sequencing was by immunoSEQ multiplex PCR. In the table there are about 23,000 clones, about nine tenths of which are singletons. The sample consisted of peripheral blood. These TCRs come from a woman at least 80 years old with acute or convalescent COVID-19. The CDR3 runs from the conserved cysteine through the conserved F or W.

v_gene: TRBV4-1; len: 18; j_gene: TRBJ2-1; CDR3aa: CASSQGGGTSGYYNEQFF
v_gene: TRBV6-6; len: 16; j_gene: TRBJ2-7; CDR3aa: CASRGRNSGSSYEQYF
v_gene: TRBV14; len: 17; j_gene: TRBJ2-7; CDR3aa: CASSQGPSGRAVDEQYF
v_gene: TRBV5-4; len: 16; j_gene: TRBJ1-4; CDR3aa: CASSPGQPNTNEKLFF
v_gene: TRBV11-2; len: 16; j_gene: TRBJ2-7; CDR3aa: CASSLFTSGVSYEQYF
v_gene: TRBV11-2; len: 15; j_gene: TRBJ2-3; CDR3aa: CASSLAGGSTDTQYF
v_gene: TRBV7-2; len: 12; j_gene: TRBJ1-1; CDR3aa: CASSFNRIEAFF
v_gene: TRBV18; len: 13; j_gene: TRBJ2-5; CDR3aa: CASSPNSQETQYF
v_gene: TRBV5-5; len: 15; j_gene: TRBJ1-5; CDR3aa: CASSLASQSNQPQHF
v_gene: TRBV18; len: 15; j_gene: TRBJ1-1; CDR3aa: CASSQYSSMNTEAFF
v_gene: TRBV25-1; len: 12; j_gene: TRBJ2-3; CDR3aa: CASSVQGSTQYF
v_gene: TRBV3-1/TRBV3-2; len: 14; j_gene: TRBJ1-1; CDR3aa: CASSPRGGETEAFF
v_gene: TRBV4-3; len: 12; j_gene: TRBJ2-1; CDR3aa: CASSSRQGRLFF
v_gene: TRBV5-1; len: 16; j_gene: TRBJ1-1; CDR3aa: CASSLAAGAANTEAFF
v_gene: TRBV18; len: 15; j_gene: TRBJ1-4; CDR3aa: CASSIGDRRDEKLFF
v_gene: TRBV19; len: 15; j_gene: TRBJ1-2; CDR3aa: CASNLRASQGYGYTF
v_gene: TRBV21-1; len: 18; j_gene: TRBJ2-2; CDR3aa: CASSKPSGSERSTGELFF
v_gene: TRBV14; len: 13; j_gene: TRBJ2-3; CDR3aa: CASSQRQGLRQYF
v_gene: TRBV19; len: 15; j_gene: TRBJ1-5; CDR3aa: CASMGGGTFVRPQHF
v_gene: TRBV7-9; len: 15; j_gene: TRBJ1-2; CDR3aa: CASSLRTGGSYGYTF
v_gene: TRBV19; len: 15; j_gene: TRBJ2-2; CDR3aa: CASSTQVGRPGELFF
v_gene: TRBV25-1; len: 14; j_gene: TRBJ2-1; CDR3aa: CASSEGQGRNEQFF
v_gene: TRBV7-2; len: 15; j_gene: TRBJ1-1; CDR3aa: CASTPPRGGNTEAFF
v_gene: TRBV10-3; len: 14; j_gene: TRBJ1-5; CDR3aa: CAISAAEYNQPQHF
v_gene: TRBV2; len: 14; j_gene: TRBJ2-3; CDR3aa: CASSEIVSTDTQYF
v_gene: TRBV24-1; len: 13; j_gene: TRBJ2-3; CDR3aa: CATSGPGADTQYF
v_gene: TRBV11-2; len: 18; j_gene: TRBJ2-2; CDR3aa: CASSSLGTPLGWTGELFF
v_gene: TRBV6-5; len: 14; j_gene: TRBJ1-4; CDR3aa: CASTLGQGREKLFF
v_gene: TRBV5-1; len: 18; j_gene: TRBJ1-4; CDR3aa: CASSSPWGQGATNEKLFF